This TCR beta chain originates from a study of blood T cell repertoires in COVID-19. Study as a whole: The origin of the acute and convalescent COVID-19 samples was the United States, Italy and Spain. From T cells, B-cell-depleted T cells, or PBMCs came the material, which was cDNA or gDNA.

V lost 4 bases and J lost 3, with 12 bases in between. The CDR3 contains 15 residues. Germline loops: CDR1 LGHNA, CDR2 YSLEER. Authors' methods: Reference gene primer amplification gave estimated nucleated cell counts. Some clones are missing from TCRdb's copy, which holds only in-frame ones; the method was immunoSEQ multiplex PCR. The DNA gave D and trimming, while V, J and clone size come from that table. The sample holds around 160,000 clones, approximately 80% seen once. Source material: peripheral blood. The clonotype originates from a human donor in a cohort sampled during active COVID-19. This sequence joins TRBV4-3 and TRBJ2-2, with D unclear. CDR3 region: CASSLAPTYTGELFF. The CDR3 DNA reads as TGCGCCAGCAGCCTCGCACCGACATACACCGGGGAGCTGTTTTTT.